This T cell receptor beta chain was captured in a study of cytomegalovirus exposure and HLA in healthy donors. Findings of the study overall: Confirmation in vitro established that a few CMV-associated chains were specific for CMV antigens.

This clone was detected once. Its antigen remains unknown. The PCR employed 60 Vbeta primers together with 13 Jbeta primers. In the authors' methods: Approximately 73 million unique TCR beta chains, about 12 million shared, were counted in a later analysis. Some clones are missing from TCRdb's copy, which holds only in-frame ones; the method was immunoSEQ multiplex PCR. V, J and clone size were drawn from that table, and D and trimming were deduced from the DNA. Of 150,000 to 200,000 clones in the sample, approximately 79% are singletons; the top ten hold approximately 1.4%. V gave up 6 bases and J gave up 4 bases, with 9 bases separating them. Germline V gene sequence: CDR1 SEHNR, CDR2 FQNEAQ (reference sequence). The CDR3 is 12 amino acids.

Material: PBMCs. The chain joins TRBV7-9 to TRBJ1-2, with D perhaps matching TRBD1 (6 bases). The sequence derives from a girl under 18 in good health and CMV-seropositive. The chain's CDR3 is CASSSGVYGYTF. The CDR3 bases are TGTGCCAGCAGTTCAGGGGTCTATGGCTACACCTTC.